Below are 10 T cell receptor beta chains sequenced from a single sample in a study of shared clonotypes between healthy human individuals. Repertoires were generated with immunoSEQ multiplex PCR, while TCRdb's copy carries only in-frame clones and drops some. The sample holds about 490,000 clones, about 82% seen once. Sequenced: PBMCs. The receptor source for this set is a woman aged 40 to 55 in good health. Some clones in this sample may be carry-over from other donors' samples.

Remarks on this clone: The sample contains more than one DNA sequence encoding this CDR3. CDR3 sequence: CAWIQSSGNTIYF. The CDR3 region has the DNA TGTGCCTGGATCCAGAGCTCTGGAAACACCATATATTTT. This rearrangement joins TRBV30 to TRBJ1-3; D uncertain. This CDR3 region has 13 residues. V lost 4 bases and J lost 0, with 7 bases in between. Germline values: CDR1 GTSNPN, CDR2 SVGIG (reference sequence).

The chain has TRBV9 and TRBJ2-3, with TRBD2 as a possible D gene (6 bases). The germline V and J ends were trimmed by 4 bases and 0 bases, with 12 bases remaining between them. The CDR3 is 15 amino acids. Germline CDR1 reads SGDLS; CDR2 reads YYNGEE. Here the CDR3 reads CASSRDWISTDTQYF. In DNA form, the CDR3 reads TGTGCCAGCAGCCGGGACTGGATTAGCACAGATACGCAGTATTTT.

The gene calls are TRBV9 and TRBJ2-1; the D is unclear. V lost 0 bases and J lost 6, with 13 bases in between. This CDR3 is built from 15 residues. Germline loops: CDR1 SGDLS, CDR2 YYNGEE. CDR3 protein: CASSVVWQQPNEQFF. CDR3 bases: TGTGCCAGCAGCGTAGTCTGGCAGCAACCCAATGAGCAGTTCTTC. Looking up the rest from reference TRBV9 and TRBJ2-1 gives the full variable domain: DSGVTQTPKHLITATGQRVTLRCSPRSGDLSVYWYQQSLDQGLQFLIQYYNGEERAKGNILERFSAQQFPDLHSELNLSSLELGDSALYFCASSVVWQQPNEQFFGPGTRLTVL.

This clone was found a few times. This sequence joins TRBV14 and TRBJ2-7; D is unclear. V dropped 6 bases and J dropped 5 bases, with 14 bases sitting between them. The CDR3 contains 13 residues. Per germline, CDR1 SGHDN and CDR2 FVKESK. The CDR3: CASRSQWAHEQYF. The DNA of the CDR3 is TGTGCCAGCAGGAGCCAGTGGGCCCACGAGCAGTACTTC.

This chain joins TRBV6-5 and TRBJ1-2, with D possibly TRBD1 on 5 matching bases. The germline V gene has CDR1 MNHEY and CDR2 SVGAGI. V lost 7 bases and J 6 bases, leaving 15 bases between the germline ends. This CDR3 is built from 13 residues. The CDR3 DNA sequence: TGTGCCAGCACTAACGGGGGGTTTCATGGCTACACCTTC. Its protein product is CASTNGGFHGYTF.

The chain has TRBV6-5 and TRBJ2-7; the D gene could be TRBD1 or TRBD2 (5 bases each). Trimming took off 5 bases at V and 3 bases at J, with 17 bases between the two ends. Germline-derived CDR1 and CDR2 are MNHEY and SVGAGI. The CDR3 loop spans 15 amino acids. The CDR3 here is CASSRYRDPIYEQYF. CDR3 nucleotides: TGTGCCAGCAGTCGTTATAGGGACCCAATCTACGAGCAGTACTTC.

J is TRBJ2-3 and V is TRBV6-1; TRBD1 aligns across 8 bases. Trimming took 8 bases from V and 6 from J; bases not matched to a gene: 4. The CDR3 contains 12 residues. Looked up from germline, CDR1 is MNHNS and CDR2 is SASEGT. CDR3 DNA sequence: TGTGCCAGCCAGGGGGCAGCTGATACGCAGTATTTT. Translated: CASQGAADTQYF.

The chain combines TRBV4-2 with TRBJ1-4; D not resolved. Germline values: CDR1 LGHNA, CDR2 YNFKEQ. This CDR3 has 15 residues. The ends were cut back, 4 bases at V and 7 bases at J, with 16 bases in the middle. The CDR3 DNA reads as TGTGCCAGCAGCCTAGACCCGGGCGCTATTGAAAAACTGTTTTTT. This gives the protein CASSLDPGAIEKLFF.

The V and J genes are TRBV28 and TRBJ2-1, with 12 bases aligning to TRBD1. Germline CDR1 reads MDHEN; CDR2 reads SYDVKM. This CDR3 comprises 15 residues. Unmatched junction bases numbered 5, after V lost 5 bases and J lost 6 bases. The CDR3 DNA is TGTGCCAGCAGTGGCCCGGGACAGGGGGCCAATGAGCAGTTCTTC. Protein product: CASSGPGQGANEQFF.

The CDR3 loop is CASSAGNVGEKLFF. The CDR3 bases are TGTGCCAGCTCAGCAGGGAATGTCGGTGAAAAACTGTTTTTT. The rearrangement uses TRBV18 and TRBJ1-4, with D tentatively TRBD1 (5 bases). Trimming shortened V by 5 bases and J by 7 bases, and 14 bases separated the two germline ends. Germline CDR1 reads KGHSH; CDR2 reads LQKENI. The CDR3 is 14 amino acids.